This T cell receptor beta chain was recorded in a study of blood T cell repertoires in COVID-19. The wider study: Acute-phase and convalescent COVID-19 samples originated in the United States, Italy and Spain. T cells, B-cell-depleted T cells, or PBMCs provided the cDNA or gDNA that served as material.

The table lists this clone with a count of one. There are 16 residues in the CDR3. V lost 6 bases to trimming and J lost 0 bases, with 17 bases between them. Germline CDR1 reads LNHDA; CDR2 reads SQIVND (reference sequence). Sequencing was performed with immunoSEQ multiplex PCR; in TCRdb, only in-frame clones are kept and a portion is missing. Of some 200,000 clones in the sample, about nine tenths were seen once. This TCR came from an elderly man with acute or convalescent COVID-19. The sequencing sample was made of peripheral blood. V and J are TRBV19 and TRBJ2-5, with D tentatively TRBD1 (6 bases). DNA for the CDR3: TGTGCCAGTAGGCCCCACGGGACACCGTACCAAGAGACCCAGTACTTC. It specifies CASRPHGTPYQETQYF.